This TCR beta chain stems from a study of blood T cell repertoires in COVID-19. Turning to the study itself: Specimens from acute and convalescent COVID-19 originated in the United States, Italy and Spain. PBMCs, B-cell-depleted T cells, or T cells were the source of the cDNA or gDNA that made up the material.

The table came from immunoSEQ multiplex PCR; TCRdb's copy has only in-frame clones and leaves some out. The sample yields 180,000 or so clones, 75% to 90% seen once. Enrollees, about 18 to 95 years old, lived in 20 to 25 US areas. Cohorts were assigned according to the clinical history that participants reported. This clonotype was obtained from a woman aged 40 to 49 with acute COVID-19. Material for sequencing was PBMCs or T cells enriched from blood (not recorded which).

The CDR3 loop is CASSEAAVHTEAFF. The CDR3 nucleotides are TGTGCCAGCAGTGAGGCGGCGGTCCACACTGAAGCTTTCTTT. The V and J genes are TRBV2 and TRBJ1-1, with D unresolved. The CDR3 runs to 14 residues. V lost 3 bases and J 3 bases, leaving 11 bases between the germline ends. Germline-derived CDR1 and CDR2 are SNHLY and FYNNEI.